The 16 T cell receptor beta chains presented below share a single source sample, sequenced in a study of response to subunit inactivated influenza vaccine (dated by TCRdb to between 2017 and 2018). Library preparation used RT-PCR. The listed sequencing device is Illumina HiSeq 2500. Starting from the raw public reads, TCRdb applied fastp trimming at Q25, assembled clones with MiXCR and retained in-frame beta chains. Identical CDR3 protein sequences are pooled into one entry, listed with their most common genes and DNA. The sample contains 450,000 to 600,000 distinct CDR3 sequences, roughly 8.2% of them found a single time. Jointly, the top ten make up over 10% of the sample. This specimen was PBMCs from blood, taken roughly 24 months after vaccination. These receptors originate from a man aged 50-75 years who received an inactivated influenza vaccine. Donor details come from another sample of the same person, matched by shared clones.

This clonotype was counted at least ten times. This chain's CDR3 is CASSVDYVYEQYF. The CDR3 nucleotides read TGCGCCAGCAGTGTCGACTATGTCTACGAGCAGTACTTC. V gene TRBV10-2 combines with J gene TRBJ2-7; possible D gene TRBD2, 5 bases. Germline assignment: CDR1 WSHSY and CDR2 SAAADI. V shed 4 bases and J shed 3 bases, with 10 bases lying between them. This CDR3 has 13 amino acids.

At least ten counts were recorded for this clonotype. This chain links TRBV7-2 with TRBJ2-7; TRBD1 aligns across 8 bases. V lost 1 base, J lost 4 bases, and 6 bases stayed unmatched. The CDR3 loop spans 15 amino acids. Germline lookup yields CDR1 SGHTA and CDR2 FQGNSA. CDR3: CASSLERTGPYEQYF. CDR3 sequence (DNA): TGTGCCAGCAGCTTAGAGAGGACAGGGCCTTACGAGCAGTACTTC. The full variable domain, rest sourced from reference TRBV7-2 and TRBJ2-7, is GAGVSQSPSNKVTEKGKDVELRCDPISGHTALYWYRQSLGQGLEFLIYFQGNSAPDKSGLPSDRFSAERTGGSVSTLTIQRTQQEDSAVYLCASSLERTGPYEQYFGPGTRLTVT.

The chain combines TRBV10-3 with TRBJ2-1; a weak D match, TRBD1 (5 bases). This CDR3 is built from 16 residues. CDR1 and CDR2 from the germline V gene are ENHRY and SYGVKD. V was clipped by 4 bases and J by 0 bases, with 13 bases between them. CDR3 in amino acids: CAISGGQLSSYNEQFF. DNA of the CDR3: TGTGCCATCAGTGGGGGCCAGCTGAGCTCCTACAATGAGCAGTTCTTC.

This clonotype was observed many times. The chain has TRBV7-2 and TRBJ1-3; D remains ambiguous. V lost 4 bases and J lost 0, with 10 bases in between. The CDR3 runs 15 residues. Germline lookup yields CDR1 SGHTA and CDR2 FQGNSA. CDR3 in amino acids: CASSSSSLSGNTIYF. The DNA of the CDR3 is TGTGCCAGCAGCTCCTCAAGTCTCTCTGGAAACACCATATATTTT.

The chain joins TRBV20-1 to TRBJ2-2; weak D call: TRBD2 (6 bases). Trimming took off 3 bases at V and 8 bases at J, with 13 bases between the two ends. This CDR3 comprises 13 residues. CDR1 is DFQATT and CDR2 is SNEGSKA in the germline V gene (reference sequence). CDR3 bases: TGCAGTGCTAGCGGGACTGTCAGGGGGGAGCTGTTTTTT. Its protein product is CSASGTVRGELFF.

Ten or more counts support this clonotype. The V call is TRBV11-3, the J call TRBJ1-1; D gene uncertain. Looked up from germline, CDR1 is SGHNT and CDR2 is YENEEA. Trimming left V 5 bases short and J 1 base short, with 5 bases between. This CDR3 spans 12 amino acids. CDR3 sequence: CASSSGNTEAFF. The CDR3, as DNA: TGTGCCAGCAGCAGCGGGAACACTGAAGCTTTCTTT.

This clonotype has ten or more counts. The chain is built from TRBV20-1 and TRBJ1-2; perhaps TRBD1 as D (5 bases). Trimming shortened V by 6 bases and J by 0 bases, and 11 bases separated the two germline ends. CDR3 length: 13 residues. Germline values: CDR1 DFQATT, CDR2 SNEGSKA (reference sequence). This CDR3 reads CSAGGSANYGYTF. The CDR3 bases are TGCAGTGCGGGGGGATCAGCTAACTATGGCTACACCTTC.

This clonotype was picked up a small number of times. The chain has TRBV7-6 and TRBJ2-5; maybe TRBD2 (6 bases). The germline gives CDR1 SGHVS, CDR2 FNYEAQ. CDR3 length: 16 amino acids. V was clipped by 4 bases and J by 5 bases, with 20 bases between them. For the CDR3, the DNA is TGTGCCAGCAGCTCCCCCCCGGGAACTCGGGAGGAGACCCAGTACTTC. It yields the protein CASSSPPGTREETQYF.

There are a few counts of this clonotype. The chain is built from TRBV5-1 and TRBJ2-7; possibly TRBD1 for D (5 bases). This CDR3 has 15 amino acids. V lost 4 bases, J lost 0 bases, and 14 bases lay in between. Germline assignment: CDR1 SGHRS and CDR2 YFSETQ. The CDR3 nucleotides read TGCGCCAGCAGCCCTAGGACAACATCCTCCTACGAGCAGTACTTC. Its protein is CASSPRTTSSYEQYF. The variable domain in full, completed from reference TRBV5-1 and TRBJ2-7, reads KAGVTQTPRYLIKTRGQQVTLSCSPISGHRSVSWYQQTPGQGLQFLFEYFSETQRNKGNFPGRFSGRQFSNSRSEMNVSTLELGDSALYLCASSPRTTSSYEQYFGPGTRLTVT.

This clonotype was detected a few times. V is TRBV5-6 and J is TRBJ1-1; a possible D gene is TRBD1 (5 bases). CDR3 size: 14 residues. Trimming shortened V by 9 bases and J by 1 base, and 16 bases separated the two germline ends. Germline lookup yields CDR1 SGHDT and CDR2 YYEEEE. The CDR3 protein is CAMGRGSQNTEAFF. For the CDR3, the DNA is TGTGCCATGGGGCGCGGGTCCCAGAACACTGAAGCTTTCTTT.

This clonotype was observed many times. The chain carries TRBV19 and TRBJ2-2; D not certain. This CDR3 spans 14 amino acids. CDR1 is LNHDA, CDR2 SQIVND, per germline (reference sequence). V was pared by 7 bases and J by 1 base, with 10 bases between. CDR3 sequence reads: CASKLQMNTGELFF. CDR3 DNA sequence: TGTGCCAGTAAGTTACAGATGAACACCGGGGAGCTGTTTTTT.

The chain combines TRBV12-3 or TRBV12-4 with TRBJ2-1; maybe TRBD2 (7 bases). The CDR3 is 15 amino acids. With 3 bases removed from V and 5 bases from J, the gap between germline ends came to 14 bases. In DNA form, the CDR3 reads TGTGCCAGCAGTTTGGGGCGGGGGCCCAACAATGAGCAGTTCTTC. Translation gives CASSLGRGPNNEQFF.

Many counts were recorded for this clonotype. V gene TRBV14 combines with J gene TRBJ2-3; D remains ambiguous. V lost 5 bases to trimming and J lost 1 base, with 16 bases between them. Germline V gene lookup returns CDR1 SGHDN and CDR2 FVKESK. The CDR3 spans 16 residues. The CDR3 bases are TGTGCCAGCAGCAGTAGTGGGCGCCAGGGCACAGATACGCAGTATTTT. It yields the protein CASSSSGRQGTDTQYF.

This clonotype came up a few times. The chain couples TRBV5-1 to TRBJ1-1; possible D gene TRBD1, 6 bases. The CDR3 runs to 14 residues. Germline lookup yields CDR1 SGHRS and CDR2 YFSETQ. With 5 bases removed from V and 2 bases from J, the gap between germline ends came to 13 bases. The CDR3 coding sequence is TGCGCCAGCAGGCTAGGACAGCCAAACACTGAAGCTTTCTTT. Protein product: CASRLGQPNTEAFF.

CDR3 residues: CASRQTGGAGELFF. CDR3 bases: TGTGCCAGCAGACAAACAGGGGGAGCCGGGGAGCTGTTTTTT. V gene TRBV7-2 combines with J gene TRBJ2-2, with 8 positions matching TRBD1. This CDR3 has 14 residues. After removal of 6 bases from V and 6 bases from J, the junction contained 6 bases not matched to a gene. Germline CDR1 SGHTA, CDR2 FQGNSA. The variable domain in full, with the rest retrieved from reference TRBV7-2 and TRBJ2-2, is GAGVSQSPSNKVTEKGKDVELRCDPISGHTALYWYRQSLGQGLEFLIYFQGNSAPDKSGLPSDRFSAERTGGSVSTLTIQRTQQEDSAVYLCASRQTGGAGELFFGEGSRLTVL.

This clonotype showed up just a few times. The chain joins TRBV12-3 or TRBV12-4 to TRBJ2-1; no clear D gene. The CDR3 loop spans 14 amino acids. Trimming removed 3 bases from V and 6 bases from J, with 12 bases in between. CDR3 DNA sequence: TGTGCCAGCAGTTTCATGGCGAGTGGCAATGAGCAGTTCTTC. Its translation: CASSFMASGNEQFF.